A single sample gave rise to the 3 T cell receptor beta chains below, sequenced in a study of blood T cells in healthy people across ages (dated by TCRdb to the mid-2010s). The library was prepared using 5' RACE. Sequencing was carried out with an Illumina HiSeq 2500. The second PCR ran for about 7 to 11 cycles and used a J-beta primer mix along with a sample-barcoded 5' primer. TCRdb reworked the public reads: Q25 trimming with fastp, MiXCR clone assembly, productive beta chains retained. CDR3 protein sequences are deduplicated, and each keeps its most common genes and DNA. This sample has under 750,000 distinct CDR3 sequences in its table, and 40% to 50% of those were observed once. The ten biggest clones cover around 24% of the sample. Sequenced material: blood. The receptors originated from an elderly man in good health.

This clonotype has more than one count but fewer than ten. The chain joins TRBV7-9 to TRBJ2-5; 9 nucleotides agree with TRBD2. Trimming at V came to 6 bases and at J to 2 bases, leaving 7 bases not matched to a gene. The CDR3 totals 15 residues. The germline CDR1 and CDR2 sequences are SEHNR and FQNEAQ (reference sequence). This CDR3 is CASSPLRGGQETQYF. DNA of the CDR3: TGTGCCAGCAGTCCTTTGCGGGGGGGACAAGAGACCCAGTACTTC.

As DNA, the CDR3 is TGTGCCAGCAGCCAGGTAGCGGGGGGGCCACATGAGCAGTTCTTC. Protein product: CASSQVAGGPHEQFF. The chain joins TRBV3-1 to TRBJ2-1; 11 bases fit TRBD2. The CDR3 length is 15 residues. Trimming took 3 bases from V and 8 from J; bases not matched to a gene: 6. The germline gives CDR1 LGHDT, CDR2 YNNKEL (reference sequence).

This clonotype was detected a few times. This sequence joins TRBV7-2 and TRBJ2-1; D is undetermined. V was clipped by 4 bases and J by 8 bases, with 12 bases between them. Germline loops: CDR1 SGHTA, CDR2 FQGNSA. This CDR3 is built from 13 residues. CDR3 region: CASSSRPSHEQFF. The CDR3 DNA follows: TGTGCCAGCAGCTCACGACCCTCACATGAGCAGTTCTTC.